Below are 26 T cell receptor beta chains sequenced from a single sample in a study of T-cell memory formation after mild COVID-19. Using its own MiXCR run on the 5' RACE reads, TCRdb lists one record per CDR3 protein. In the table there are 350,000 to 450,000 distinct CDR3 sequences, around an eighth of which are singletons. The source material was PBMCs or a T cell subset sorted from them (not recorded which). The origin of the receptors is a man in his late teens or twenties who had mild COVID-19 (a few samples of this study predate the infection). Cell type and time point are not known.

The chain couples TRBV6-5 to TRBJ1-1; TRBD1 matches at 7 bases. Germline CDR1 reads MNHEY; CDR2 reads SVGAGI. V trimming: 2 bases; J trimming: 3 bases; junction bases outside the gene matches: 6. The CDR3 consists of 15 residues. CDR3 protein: CASSYAKGAYTEAFF. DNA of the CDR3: TGTGCCAGCAGTTACGCCAAGGGGGCTTACACTGAAGCTTTCTTT.

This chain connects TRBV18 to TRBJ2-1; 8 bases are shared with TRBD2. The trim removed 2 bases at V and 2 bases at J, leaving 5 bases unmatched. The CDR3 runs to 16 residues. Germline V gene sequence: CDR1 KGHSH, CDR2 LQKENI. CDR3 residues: CASSPAGLGPYNEQFF. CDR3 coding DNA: TGTGCCAGCTCACCAGCGGGACTAGGCCCCTACAATGAGCAGTTCTTC.

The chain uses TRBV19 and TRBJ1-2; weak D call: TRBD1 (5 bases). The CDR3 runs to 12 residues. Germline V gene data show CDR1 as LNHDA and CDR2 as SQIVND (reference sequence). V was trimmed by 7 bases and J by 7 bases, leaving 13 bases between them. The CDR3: CASTRDGGGYTF. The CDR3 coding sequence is TGTGCCAGTACAAGGGACGGCGGTGGCTACACCTTC.

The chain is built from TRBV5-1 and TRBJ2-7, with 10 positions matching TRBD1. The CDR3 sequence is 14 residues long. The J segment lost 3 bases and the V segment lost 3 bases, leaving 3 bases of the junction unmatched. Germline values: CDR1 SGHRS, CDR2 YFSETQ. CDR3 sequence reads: CASSSGQGLYEQYV. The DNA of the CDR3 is TGCGCCAGCAGCTCGGGACAGGGGCTCTACGAGCAGTACGTC.

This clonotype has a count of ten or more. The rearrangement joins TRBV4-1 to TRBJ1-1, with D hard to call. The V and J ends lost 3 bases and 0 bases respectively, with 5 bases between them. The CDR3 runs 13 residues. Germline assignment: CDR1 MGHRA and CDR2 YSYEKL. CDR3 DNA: TGCGCCAGCAGCCAGGGCATGAACACTGAAGCTTTCTTT. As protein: CASSQGMNTEAFF.

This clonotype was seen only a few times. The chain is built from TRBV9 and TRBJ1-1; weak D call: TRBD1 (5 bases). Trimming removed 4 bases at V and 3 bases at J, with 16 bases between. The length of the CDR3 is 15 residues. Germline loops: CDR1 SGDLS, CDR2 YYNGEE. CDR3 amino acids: CASSPGTPIDTEAFF. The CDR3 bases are TGTGCCAGCAGCCCAGGGACGCCTATAGACACTGAAGCTTTCTTT.

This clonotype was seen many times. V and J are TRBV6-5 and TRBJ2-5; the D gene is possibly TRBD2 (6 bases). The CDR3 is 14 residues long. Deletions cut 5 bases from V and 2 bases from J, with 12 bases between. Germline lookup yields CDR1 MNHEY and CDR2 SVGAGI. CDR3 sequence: CASSTRDSQETQYF. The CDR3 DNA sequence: TGTGCCAGCAGTACCCGGGACTCACAAGAGACCCAGTACTTC.

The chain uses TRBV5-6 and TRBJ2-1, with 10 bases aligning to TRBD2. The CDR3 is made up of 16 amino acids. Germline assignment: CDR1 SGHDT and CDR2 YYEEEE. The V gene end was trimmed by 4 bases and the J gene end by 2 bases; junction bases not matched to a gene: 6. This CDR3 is CASSPPGLAPYNEQFF. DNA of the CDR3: TGTGCCAGCAGCCCACCGGGACTAGCGCCCTACAATGAGCAGTTCTTC.

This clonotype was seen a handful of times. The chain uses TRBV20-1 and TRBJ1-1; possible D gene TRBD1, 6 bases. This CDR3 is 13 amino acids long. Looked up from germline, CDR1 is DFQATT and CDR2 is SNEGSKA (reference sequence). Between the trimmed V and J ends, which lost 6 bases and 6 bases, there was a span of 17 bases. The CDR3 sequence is CSAPQGARSEAFF. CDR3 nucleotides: TGCAGTGCGCCACAGGGTGCTCGCTCTGAAGCTTTCTTT.

CDR3 nucleotides: TGTGCCAGCAGTTTTGGGGACAGGGCGAACACCGGGGAGCTGTTTTTT. Residues: CASSFGDRANTGELFF. This chain joins TRBV6-2 or TRBV6-3 and TRBJ2-2; 9 bases map to TRBD1. The germline gives CDR1 MNHEY, CDR2 SVGEGT. There are 16 residues in the CDR3. Germline trimming cut 4 bases from V and 0 bases from J; bases unmatched to any gene: 3.

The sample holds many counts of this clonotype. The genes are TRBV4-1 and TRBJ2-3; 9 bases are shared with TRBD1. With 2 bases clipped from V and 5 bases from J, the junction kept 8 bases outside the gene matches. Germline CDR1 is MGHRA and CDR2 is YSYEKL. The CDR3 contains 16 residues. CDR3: CASSQPDRGTKDTQYF. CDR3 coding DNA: TGCGCCAGCAGCCAACCGGACAGGGGTACTAAAGATACGCAGTATTTT.

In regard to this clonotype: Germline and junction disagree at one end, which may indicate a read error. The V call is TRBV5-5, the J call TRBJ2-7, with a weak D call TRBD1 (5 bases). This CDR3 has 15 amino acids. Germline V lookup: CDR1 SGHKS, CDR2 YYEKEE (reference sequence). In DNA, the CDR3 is TGTGCCAGCACCTTGGTAAGCCAGGGATATTACGAGCAGTACTTC. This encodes CASTLVSQGYYEQYF.

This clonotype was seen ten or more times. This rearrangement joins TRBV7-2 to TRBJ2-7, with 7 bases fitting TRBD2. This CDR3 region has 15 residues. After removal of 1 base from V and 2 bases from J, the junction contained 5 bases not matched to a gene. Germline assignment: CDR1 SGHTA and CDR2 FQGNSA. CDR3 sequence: CASSLGEGSTYEQYF. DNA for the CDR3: TGTGCCAGCAGCTTAGGGGAGGGGTCGACCTACGAGCAGTACTTC.

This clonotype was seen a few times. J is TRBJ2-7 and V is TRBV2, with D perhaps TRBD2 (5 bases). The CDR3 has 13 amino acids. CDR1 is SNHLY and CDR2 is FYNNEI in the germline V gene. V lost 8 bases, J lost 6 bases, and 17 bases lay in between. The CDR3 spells CASFRDGASEQYF. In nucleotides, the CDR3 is TGTGCCAGCTTCCGGGATGGCGCTTCCGAGCAGTACTTC.

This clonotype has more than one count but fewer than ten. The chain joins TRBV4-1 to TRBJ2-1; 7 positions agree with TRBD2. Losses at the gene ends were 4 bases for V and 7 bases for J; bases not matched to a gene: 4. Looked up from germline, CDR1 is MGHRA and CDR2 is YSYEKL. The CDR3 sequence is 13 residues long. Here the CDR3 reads CASSPVGGNEQFF. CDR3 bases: TGCGCCAGCAGCCCCGTGGGGGGGAATGAGCAGTTCTTC.

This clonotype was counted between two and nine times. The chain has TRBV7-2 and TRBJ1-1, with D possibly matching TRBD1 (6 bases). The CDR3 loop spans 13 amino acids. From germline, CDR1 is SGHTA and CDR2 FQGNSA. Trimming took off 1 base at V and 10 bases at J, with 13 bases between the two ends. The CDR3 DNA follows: TGTGCCAGCAGCTTAGTCGGGGGGCATGGAGCTTTCTTT. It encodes CASSLVGGHGAFF.

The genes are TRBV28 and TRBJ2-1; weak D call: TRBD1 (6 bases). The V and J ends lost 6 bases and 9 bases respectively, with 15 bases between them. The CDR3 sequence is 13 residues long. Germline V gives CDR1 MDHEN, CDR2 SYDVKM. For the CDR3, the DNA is TGTGCCAGCAGAAAAACAGGGTATAGTGAGCAGTTCTTC. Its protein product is CASRKTGYSEQFF.

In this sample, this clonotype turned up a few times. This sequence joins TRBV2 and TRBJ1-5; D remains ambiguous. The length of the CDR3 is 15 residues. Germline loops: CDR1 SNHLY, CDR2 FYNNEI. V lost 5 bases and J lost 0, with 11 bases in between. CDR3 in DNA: TGTGCCAGCAGTTTGACAAGTCATAGCAATCAGCCCCAGCATTTT. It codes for CASSLTSHSNQPQHF.

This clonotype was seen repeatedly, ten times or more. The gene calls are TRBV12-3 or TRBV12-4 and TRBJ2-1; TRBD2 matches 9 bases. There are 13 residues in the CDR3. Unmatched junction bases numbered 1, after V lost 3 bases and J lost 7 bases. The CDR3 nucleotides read TGTGCCAGCAGTTTCAGCGGGGGGAATGAGCAGTTCTTC. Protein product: CASSFSGGNEQFF.

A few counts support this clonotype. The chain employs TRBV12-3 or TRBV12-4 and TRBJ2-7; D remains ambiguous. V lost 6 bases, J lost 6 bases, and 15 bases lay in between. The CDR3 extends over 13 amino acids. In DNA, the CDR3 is TGTGCCAGCAGCTCCCCGTCCCTCGGCGAGCAGTACGTC. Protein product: CASSSPSLGEQYV.

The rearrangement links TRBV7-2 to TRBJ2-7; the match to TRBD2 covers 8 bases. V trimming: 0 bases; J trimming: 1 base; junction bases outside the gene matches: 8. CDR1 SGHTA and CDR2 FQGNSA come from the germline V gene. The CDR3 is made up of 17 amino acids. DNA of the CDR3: TGTGCCAGCAGCTTAGCGCCCCCAAGCGGGGGTTCCTACGAGCAGTACTTC. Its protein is CASSLAPPSGGSYEQYF.

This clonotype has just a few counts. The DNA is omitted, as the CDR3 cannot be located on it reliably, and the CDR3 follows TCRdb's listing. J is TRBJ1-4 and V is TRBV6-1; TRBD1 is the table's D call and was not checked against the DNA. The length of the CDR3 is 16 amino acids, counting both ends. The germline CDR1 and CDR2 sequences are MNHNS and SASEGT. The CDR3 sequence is CASSDRVRGCMKNCFF.

The CDR3 loop reads CASSSAGGANEAFF. In DNA, the CDR3 is TGTGCCAGCAGTTCGGCAGGGGGCGCGAATGAAGCTTTCTTT. This chain uses TRBV28 with TRBJ1-1, with TRBD1 matching over 8 bases. The CDR3 totals 14 residues. Germline CDR1 is MDHEN and CDR2 is SYDVKM. The junction had 8 bases not matched to a gene; V was cut back by 4 bases and J by 7 bases. Full variable domain (outside the CDR3, taken from reference TRBV28 and TRBJ1-1): DVKVTQSSRYLVKRTGEKVFLECVQDMDHENMFWYRQDPGLGLRLIYFSYDVKMKEKGDIPEGYSVSREKKERFSLILESASTNQTSMYLCASSSAGGANEAFFGQGTRLTVV.

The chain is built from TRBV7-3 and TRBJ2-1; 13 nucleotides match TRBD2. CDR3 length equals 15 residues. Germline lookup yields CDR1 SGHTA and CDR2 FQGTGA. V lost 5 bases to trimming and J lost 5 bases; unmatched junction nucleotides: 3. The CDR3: CASSPLAGGNNEQFF. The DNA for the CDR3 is TGTGCCAGCAGCCCACTAGCGGGGGGGAACAATGAGCAGTTCTTC.

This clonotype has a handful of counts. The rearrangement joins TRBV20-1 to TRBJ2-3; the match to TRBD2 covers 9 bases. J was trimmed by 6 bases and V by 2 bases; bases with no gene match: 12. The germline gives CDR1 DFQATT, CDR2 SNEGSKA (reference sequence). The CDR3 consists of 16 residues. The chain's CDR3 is CSARSPRLAARDTQYF. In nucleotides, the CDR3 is TGCAGTGCTAGATCTCCTCGACTAGCGGCGCGGGATACGCAGTATTTT.

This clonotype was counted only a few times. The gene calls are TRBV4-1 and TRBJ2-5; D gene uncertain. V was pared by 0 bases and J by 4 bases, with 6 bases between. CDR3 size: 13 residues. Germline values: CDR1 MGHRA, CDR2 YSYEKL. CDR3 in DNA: TGCGCCAGCAGCCAAGAGGGCGGAGAGACCCAGTACTTC. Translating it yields CASSQEGGETQYF.